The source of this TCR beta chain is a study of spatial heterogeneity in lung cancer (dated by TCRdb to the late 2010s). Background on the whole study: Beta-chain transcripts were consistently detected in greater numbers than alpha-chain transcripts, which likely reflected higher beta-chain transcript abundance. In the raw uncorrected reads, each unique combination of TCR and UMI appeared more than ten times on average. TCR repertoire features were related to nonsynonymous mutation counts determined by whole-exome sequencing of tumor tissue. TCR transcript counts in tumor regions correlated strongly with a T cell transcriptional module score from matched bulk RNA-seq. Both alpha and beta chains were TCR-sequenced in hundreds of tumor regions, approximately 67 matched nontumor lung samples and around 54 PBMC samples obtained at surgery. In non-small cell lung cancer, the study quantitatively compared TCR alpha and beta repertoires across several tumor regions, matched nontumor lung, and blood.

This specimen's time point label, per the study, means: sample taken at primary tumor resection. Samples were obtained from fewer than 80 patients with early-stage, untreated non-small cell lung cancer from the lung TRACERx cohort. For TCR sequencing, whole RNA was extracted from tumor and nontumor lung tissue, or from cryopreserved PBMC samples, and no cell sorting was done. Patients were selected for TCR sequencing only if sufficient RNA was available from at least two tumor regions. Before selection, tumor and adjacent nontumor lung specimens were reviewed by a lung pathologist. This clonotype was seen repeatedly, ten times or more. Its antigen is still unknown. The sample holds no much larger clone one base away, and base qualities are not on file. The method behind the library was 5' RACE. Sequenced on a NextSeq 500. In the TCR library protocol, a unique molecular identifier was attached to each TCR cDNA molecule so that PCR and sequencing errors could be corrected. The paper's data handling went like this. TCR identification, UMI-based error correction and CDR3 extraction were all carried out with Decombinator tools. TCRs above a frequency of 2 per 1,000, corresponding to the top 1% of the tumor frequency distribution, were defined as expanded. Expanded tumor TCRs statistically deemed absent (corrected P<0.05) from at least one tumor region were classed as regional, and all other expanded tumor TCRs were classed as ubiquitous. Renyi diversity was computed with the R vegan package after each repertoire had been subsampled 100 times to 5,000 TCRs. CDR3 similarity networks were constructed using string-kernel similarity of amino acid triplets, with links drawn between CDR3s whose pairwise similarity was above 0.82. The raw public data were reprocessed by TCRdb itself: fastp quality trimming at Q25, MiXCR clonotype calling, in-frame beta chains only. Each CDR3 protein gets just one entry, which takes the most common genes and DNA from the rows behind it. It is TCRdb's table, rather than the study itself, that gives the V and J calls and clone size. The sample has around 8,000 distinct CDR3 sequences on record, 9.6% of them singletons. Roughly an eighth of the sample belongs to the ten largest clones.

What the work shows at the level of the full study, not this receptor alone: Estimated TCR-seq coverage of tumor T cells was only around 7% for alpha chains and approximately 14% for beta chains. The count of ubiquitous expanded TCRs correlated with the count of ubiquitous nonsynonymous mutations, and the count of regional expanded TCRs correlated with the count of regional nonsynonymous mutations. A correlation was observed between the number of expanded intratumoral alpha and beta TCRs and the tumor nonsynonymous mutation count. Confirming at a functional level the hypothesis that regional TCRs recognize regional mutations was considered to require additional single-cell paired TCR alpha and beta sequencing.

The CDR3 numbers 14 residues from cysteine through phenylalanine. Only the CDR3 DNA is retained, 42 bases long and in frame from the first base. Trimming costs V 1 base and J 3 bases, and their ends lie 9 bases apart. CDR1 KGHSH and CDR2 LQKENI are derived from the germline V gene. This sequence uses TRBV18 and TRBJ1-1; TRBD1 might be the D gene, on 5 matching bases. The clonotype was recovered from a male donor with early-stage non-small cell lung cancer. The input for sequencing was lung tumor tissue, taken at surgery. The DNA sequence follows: TGTGCCAGCTCACCACTTCGGGGGGACACTGAAGCTTTCTTT. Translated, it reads CASSPLRGDTEAFF. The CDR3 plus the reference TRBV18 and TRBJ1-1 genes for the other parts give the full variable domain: NAGVMQNPRHLVRRRGQEARLRCSPMKGHSHVYWYRQLPEEGLKFMVYLQKENIIDESGMPKERFSAEFPKEGPSILRIQQVVRGDSAAYFCASSPLRGDTEAFFGQGTRLTVV.